The clone carrying this TCR beta chain was detected a few times. Its antigen remains unidentified. Trimming took 2 bases from V and 2 from J, leaving 8 bases between them. Germline values: CDR1 SEHNR, CDR2 FQNEAQ (reference sequence). The length of the CDR3 is 14 residues. The sample belongs to a study of cytomegalovirus exposure and HLA in healthy donors. Study outcomes and limitations: A missense DCLRE1C variant was associated with V- and J-gene trimming of TCR beta chains in a later analysis, and an independent cohort replicated the association.

PCR used 60 Vbeta primers and 13 Jbeta primers. Assay used: immunoSEQ multiplex PCR; TCRdb lists only in-frame clones, some missing. The sample holds around 53,000 clones, over 70% seen once. The source of this sequence is a man aged 18 to 30 in good health and CMV-seronegative. This sequence joins TRBV7-9 and TRBJ2-3; D gene unclear. The source material was PBMCs. CDR3 nucleotides: TGTGCCAGCAGCTTACCCCAGTTCACAGATACGCAGTATTTT. Its translation: CASSLPQFTDTQYF.